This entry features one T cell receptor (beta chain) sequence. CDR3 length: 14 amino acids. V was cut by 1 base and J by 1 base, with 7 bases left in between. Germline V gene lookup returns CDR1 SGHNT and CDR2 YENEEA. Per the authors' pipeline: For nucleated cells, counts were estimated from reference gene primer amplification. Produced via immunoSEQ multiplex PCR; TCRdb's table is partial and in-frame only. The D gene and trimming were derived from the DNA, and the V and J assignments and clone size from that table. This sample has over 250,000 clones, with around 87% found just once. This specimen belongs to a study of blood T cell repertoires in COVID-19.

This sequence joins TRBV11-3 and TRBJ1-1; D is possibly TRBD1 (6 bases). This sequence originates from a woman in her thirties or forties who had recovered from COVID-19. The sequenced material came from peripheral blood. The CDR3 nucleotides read TGTGCCAGCAGCTTAGGACAGGCGAACACTGAAGCTTTCTTT. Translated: CASSLGQANTEAFF.